What follows are 5 T cell receptor beta chains derived from one specimen sequenced in a study of T cell responses to AZD1222 COVID-19 vaccine. The table came from immunoSEQ multiplex PCR; TCRdb's copy has only in-frame clones and leaves some out. The table includes 200,000 to 250,000 clones, approximately 94% detected once. The specimen comprised peripheral blood, sampled on day 0 of MenACWY control vaccination. The receptors derive from an adult in good health.

The V gene is TRBV5-1, the J gene TRBJ2-7; D is unresolved. V gave up 1 base and J gave up 3 bases, with 14 bases separating them. The CDR3 is made up of 15 amino acids. Germline V gene sequence: CDR1 SGHRS, CDR2 YFSETQ. The CDR3 protein is CASSLSDPGLYEQYF. CDR3 DNA sequence: TGCGCCAGCAGCTTGAGCGATCCGGGCCTCTACGAGCAGTACTTC.

This clone was detected only a few times. The chain joins TRBV11-2 to TRBJ1-5, with D unclear. Germline lookup yields CDR1 SGHAT and CDR2 FQNNGV. V was shortened by 2 bases and J by 1 base, with 6 bases between the two germline ends. This CDR3 is built from 14 residues. The CDR3 region is CASSLMGSNQPQHF. The CDR3 DNA reads TGTGCCAGCAGCTTAATGGGGAGCAATCAGCCCCAGCATTTT.

This clone was found once. The V call is TRBV30, the J call TRBJ2-1; 10 nucleotides match TRBD2. V lost 3 bases, J lost 6 bases, and 8 bases stayed unmatched. The CDR3 loop spans 15 amino acids. Per germline, CDR1 GTSNPN and CDR2 SVGIG (reference sequence). CDR3 in DNA: TGTGCCTGGAGGGTCACTAGCGGGGATTTCAATGAGCAGTTCTTC. Translating gives CAWRVTSGDFNEQFF.

This clone was detected only a few times. The chain links TRBV4-1 to TRBJ1-2; TRBD1 aligns across 7 bases. The CDR3 is 16 amino acids. With 0 bases clipped from V and 4 bases from J, the junction kept 8 bases outside the gene matches. From germline, CDR1 is MGHRA and CDR2 YSYEKL. The CDR3 nucleotides are TGCGCCAGCAGCCAAGATCCAGGACAGGTGATCTATGGCTACACCTTC. Protein: CASSQDPGQVIYGYTF.

The genes are TRBV7-9 and TRBJ1-4; 8 bases agree with TRBD1. V lost 6 bases to trimming and J lost 5 bases; unmatched junction nucleotides: 5. CDR1 is SEHNR, CDR2 FQNEAQ, per germline (reference sequence). This CDR3 has 14 residues. The CDR3 DNA follows: TGTGCCAGCAGTACGGACAGGGCGAATGAAAAACTGTTTTTT. Translating gives CASSTDRANEKLFF. The full variable domain, in which reference TRBV7-9 and TRBJ1-4 provide the parts outside the CDR3, is DTGVSQNPRHKITKRGQNVTFRCDPISEHNRLYWYRQTLGQGPEFLTYFQNEAQLEKSRLLSDRFSAERPKGSFSTLEIQRTEQGDSAMYLCASSTDRANEKLFFGSGTQLSVL.